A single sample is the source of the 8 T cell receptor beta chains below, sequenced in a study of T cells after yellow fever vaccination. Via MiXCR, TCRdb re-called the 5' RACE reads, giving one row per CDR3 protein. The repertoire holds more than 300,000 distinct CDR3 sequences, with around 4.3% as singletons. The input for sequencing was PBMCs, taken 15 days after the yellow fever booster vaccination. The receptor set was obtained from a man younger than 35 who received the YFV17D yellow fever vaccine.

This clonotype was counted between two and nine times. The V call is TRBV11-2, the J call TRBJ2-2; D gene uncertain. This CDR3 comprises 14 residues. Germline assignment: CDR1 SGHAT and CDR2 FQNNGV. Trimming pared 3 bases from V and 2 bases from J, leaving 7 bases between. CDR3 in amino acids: CASSFDGNTGELFF. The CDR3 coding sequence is TGTGCCAGCAGCTTCGACGGAAACACCGGGGAGCTGTTTTTT.

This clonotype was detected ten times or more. CDR3 sequence: CASSLGEAGNEKLFF. DNA of the CDR3: TGCGCCAGCAGCTTGGGTGAGGCAGGGAATGAAAAACTGTTTTTT. V is TRBV5-1 and J is TRBJ1-4, with D perhaps matching TRBD1 (5 bases). Deletions cut 0 bases from V and 5 bases from J, with 11 bases between. There are 15 residues in the CDR3. The V gene's germline CDR1 is SGHRS and CDR2 YFSETQ.

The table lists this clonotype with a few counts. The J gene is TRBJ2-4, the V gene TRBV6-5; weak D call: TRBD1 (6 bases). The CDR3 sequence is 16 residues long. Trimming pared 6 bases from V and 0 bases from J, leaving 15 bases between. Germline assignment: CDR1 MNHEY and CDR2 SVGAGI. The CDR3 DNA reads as TGTGCCAGCAGCCGACAGGTGAATGGAGCCAAAAACATTCAGTACTTC. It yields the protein CASSRQVNGAKNIQYF.

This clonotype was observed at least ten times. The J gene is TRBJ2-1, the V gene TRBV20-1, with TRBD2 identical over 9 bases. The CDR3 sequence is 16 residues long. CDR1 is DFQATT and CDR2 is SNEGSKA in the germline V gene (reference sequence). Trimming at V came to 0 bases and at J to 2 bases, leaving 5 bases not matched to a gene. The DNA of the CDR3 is TGCAGTGCTAGAGATAAAGCTAGCGGGGCCTACAATGAGCAGTTCTTC. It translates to CSARDKASGAYNEQFF.

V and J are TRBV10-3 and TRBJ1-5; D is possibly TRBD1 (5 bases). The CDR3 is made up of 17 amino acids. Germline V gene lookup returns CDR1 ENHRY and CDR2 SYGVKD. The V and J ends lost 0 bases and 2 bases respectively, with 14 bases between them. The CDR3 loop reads CAISESAGPDGNQPQHF. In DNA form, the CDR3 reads TGTGCCATCAGTGAGTCCGCGGGACCTGACGGCAATCAGCCCCAGCATTTT.

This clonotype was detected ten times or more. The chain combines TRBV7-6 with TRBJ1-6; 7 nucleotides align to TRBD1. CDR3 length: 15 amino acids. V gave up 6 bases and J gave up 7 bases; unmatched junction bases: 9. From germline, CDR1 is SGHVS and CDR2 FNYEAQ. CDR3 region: CASSPGPGGNSPLHF. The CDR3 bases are TGTGCCAGCAGTCCCGGGCCAGGGGGGAATTCACCCCTCCACTTT. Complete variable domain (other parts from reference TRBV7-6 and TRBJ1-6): GAGVSQSPRYKVTKRGQDVALRCDPISGHVSLYWYRQALGQGPEFLTYFNYEAQQDKSGLPNDRFSAERPEGSISTLTIQRTEQRDSAMYRCASSPGPGGNSPLHFGNGTRLTVT.

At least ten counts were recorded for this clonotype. The CDR3 spells CASLQEPNTEAFF. DNA of the CDR3: TGTGCCAGTCTACAGGAGCCGAACACTGAAGCTTTCTTT. This chain uses TRBV6-2 or TRBV6-3 with TRBJ1-1; D is perhaps TRBD1 (5 bases). V shed 9 bases and J shed 1 base, with 12 bases lying between them. CDR1 is MNHEY, CDR2 SVGEGT, per germline. The CDR3 has 13 residues.

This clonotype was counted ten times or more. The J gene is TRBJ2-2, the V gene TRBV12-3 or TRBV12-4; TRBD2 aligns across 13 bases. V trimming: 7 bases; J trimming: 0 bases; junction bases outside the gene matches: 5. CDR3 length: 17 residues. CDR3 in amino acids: CASTLTSGGSNTGELFF. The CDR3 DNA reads TGTGCCAGCACCCTGACTAGCGGGGGGTCGAACACCGGGGAGCTGTTTTTT.